Reported below is one T cell receptor (beta chain). Its antigen specificity is not known. Within one base of it there is no much larger clone, and no base qualities were kept. The CDR3 measures 15 amino acids from cysteine to phenylalanine. Here the CDR3 DNA is all that survives: 45 bases in frame from base 1. From a lookup of the germline V gene (reference sequence), CDR1 and CDR2 are SGHNT and YYREEE. The junction shows trimming of 4 bases on V and 1 base on J, plus 11 bases between the germline ends. The library was built by means of the immunoSEQ multiplex PCR assay. TCRdb stores this immuneACCESS table with in-frame sequences only. Part of the clones is absent; in the studies checked, under half of the shortfall reflects unresolved V genes, and no reason is known for the rest. The sample includes tens of thousands of clones, with 90% observed a single time. In total, the top ten clones hold over 5% of the sample.

This record comes from a study of T cell changes during pregnancy in multiple sclerosis (dated 2019 in TCRdb). For the wider study: The study looked at changes in the T cell repertoire across pregnancy in women with multiple sclerosis.

The chain couples TRBV5-4 to TRBJ1-4; the D gene remains uncertain. The TCR originated in a female donor in good health, enrolled as a control in a pregnancy study. The sequencing here drew on peripheral blood, taken in the third trimester of pregnancy. CDR3 sequence: CASSPPGGTNEKLFF. The DNA is TGTGCCAGCAGCCCGCCTGGAGGAACTAATGAAAAACTGTTTTTT.